Sequencing of this T cell receptor beta chain was carried out in a study of blood T cell repertoires in COVID-19. Overall study: Sites in the United States, Italy and Spain provided acute and convalescent COVID-19 samples. Sources were T cells, B-cell-depleted T cells, or PBMCs; the material itself was cDNA or gDNA.

CDR3 size: 15 residues. Germline CDR1 and CDR2: LNHDA and SQIVND (reference sequence). The V and J ends lost 6 bases and 2 bases, in that order; junction bases with no gene match: 10. In the source study's methods: It was from reference gene primer amplification that nucleated cell counts were estimated. Generated by immunoSEQ multiplex PCR, the TCRdb table keeps only in-frame clones and is missing some. V, J and clone size were drawn from that table, and D and trimming were deduced from the DNA. The sample holds almost 300,000 clones; roughly 86% are singletons and the top ten take 1% to 1.5%. This clonotype originated in a man between 65 and 85 years old with acute or convalescent COVID-19. Sample: peripheral blood. This chain links TRBV19 with TRBJ2-7; 7 nucleotides line up with TRBD2. The CDR3 is CASSGGLGGTYEQYF. DNA for the CDR3: TGTGCCAGTAGCGGAGGACTAGGAGGCACCTACGAGCAGTACTTC.